What follows are 30 T cell receptor beta chains derived from one specimen sequenced in a study of T cell responses to AZD1222 COVID-19 vaccine. Measured with immunoSEQ multiplex PCR; TCRdb has only the in-frame clones, and not every one. The sample lists some 110,000 clones; roughly 87% were seen once. The specimen comprised peripheral blood, sampled 28 days after the second AZD1222 dose. Receptors were obtained from an adult who received the AZD1222 COVID-19 vaccine.

This chain joins TRBV12-3 or TRBV12-4 and TRBJ1-1, with TRBD1 matching over 9 bases. This CDR3 has 13 residues. With V trimmed by 6 bases and J by 5 bases, 4 bases remained unmatched. The CDR3 region is CASRQGAGTEAFF. Written as DNA, the CDR3 is TGTGCCAGCAGACAGGGGGCGGGGACTGAAGCTTTCTTT.

The gene calls are TRBV6-5 and TRBJ2-3; 7 bases match TRBD2. J was trimmed by 4 bases and V by 0 bases; bases with no gene match: 4. This CDR3 spans 15 amino acids. Germline lookup yields CDR1 MNHEY and CDR2 SVGAGI. The CDR3 reads CASSYSAGASDTQYF. The CDR3 nucleotides are TGTGCCAGCAGTTACTCGGCGGGAGCTTCAGATACGCAGTATTTT.

This clone was detected only once. This rearrangement joins TRBV10-1 to TRBJ1-1; no definite D call. The CDR3 is 15 residues long. From germline, CDR1 is WNHNN and CDR2 SYGVQD (reference sequence). The V end was cut by 0 bases, the J end by 1 base, with 9 bases between. The CDR3 loop reads CASSESDAANTEAFF. DNA for the CDR3: TGCGCCAGCAGTGAGTCGGACGCCGCGAACACTGAAGCTTTCTTT.

The chain has TRBV24-1 and TRBJ1-2; TRBD1 agrees at 9 bases. This CDR3 comprises 16 residues. Unmatched junction bases numbered 9, after V lost 4 bases and J lost 4 bases. The germline V gene encodes CDR1 KGHDR and CDR2 SFDVKD. CDR3 sequence (DNA): TGTGCCACCAGTGACTTGACAGGGGGTCTCGGCTATGGCTACACCTTC. Translated, it gives CATSDLTGGLGYGYTF.

This chain uses TRBV7-2 with TRBJ2-3; no reliable D call. Per germline, CDR1 SGHTA and CDR2 FQGNSA. Trimming removed 3 bases at V and 3 bases at J, with 10 bases between. The CDR3 runs to 14 residues. The DNA for the CDR3 is TGTGCCAGCAGCTTGTCTTGGGCAACAGATACGCAGTATTTT. It codes for CASSLSWATDTQYF.

The rearrangement uses TRBV19 and TRBJ1-3; the D gene is possibly TRBD1 (5 bases). Germline-derived CDR1 and CDR2 are LNHDA and SQIVND (reference sequence). Trimming removed 7 bases at V and 0 bases at J, with 10 bases between. The CDR3 runs to 14 residues. CDR3 sequence reads: CASTRQSSGNTIYF. CDR3 nucleotide sequence: TGTGCCAGTACCCGACAGAGCTCTGGAAACACCATATATTTT.

The chain is built from TRBV18 and TRBJ1-2; D not certain. The V gene's germline CDR1 is KGHSH and CDR2 LQKENI. The length of the CDR3 is 16 residues. The V end was cut by 0 bases, the J end by 5 bases, with 16 bases between. The CDR3 here is CASSPPGLSIQYGYTF. Here the CDR3 DNA reads TGTGCCAGCTCACCACCTGGCCTCTCCATTCAATATGGCTACACCTTC.

This chain uses TRBV19 with TRBJ2-1; 9 bases agree with TRBD2. V dropped 6 bases and J dropped 9; count of bases not matched to a gene: 6. The CDR3 is 13 amino acids. Per germline, CDR1 LNHDA and CDR2 SQIVND (reference sequence). CDR3 amino acids: CASRLGTSSEQFF. The CDR3, as DNA: TGTGCCAGTAGGCTAGGGACTAGCAGTGAGCAGTTCTTC.

The genes are TRBV12-3 or TRBV12-4 and TRBJ2-1; 8 nucleotides align to TRBD1. The ends lost 7 bases at V and 7 bases at J; junction bases unmatched: 6. This CDR3 is 13 amino acids long. CDR3 bases: TGTGCCAGCAACGACAGGGGTACGAATGAGCAGTTCTTC. It yields the protein CASNDRGTNEQFF.

The V gene is TRBV9, the J gene TRBJ2-2; D may be TRBD2 (6 bases). CDR3 length: 17 amino acids. Germline loops: CDR1 SGDLS, CDR2 YYNGEE. Trimming cost V 3 bases and J 2 bases, with 17 bases left between them. DNA for the CDR3: TGTGCCAGCAGCGGACCACGGGGAGGCTTAAACACCGGGGAGCTGTTTTTT. Translated, it gives CASSGPRGGLNTGELFF.

The chain uses TRBV27 and TRBJ2-1; TRBD2 matches at 10 bases. V was clipped by 8 bases and J by 1 base; unmatched bases: 11. The CDR3 sequence is 17 residues long. CDR1 MNHEY and CDR2 SMNVEV come from the germline V gene (reference sequence). CDR3 nucleotide sequence: TGTGCCAGCCTCTCCGGGACTAGCGCATATTCCTACAATGAGCAGTTCTTC. The encoded protein is CASLSGTSAYSYNEQFF.

This clone was picked up a small number of times. The chain has TRBV19 and TRBJ2-1, with 7 bases fitting TRBD2. The ends lost 5 bases at V and 6 bases at J; junction bases unmatched: 16. The germline gives CDR1 LNHDA, CDR2 SQIVND (reference sequence). The CDR3 spans 17 residues. CDR3 DNA: TGTGCCAGTAGTCAAAGACAAGCGGGACTTAAGAGCAATGAGCAGTTCTTC. This translates into CASSQRQAGLKSNEQFF.

V gene TRBV30 combines with J gene TRBJ1-3; D may be TRBD1 (6 bases). Germline V gene lookup returns CDR1 GTSNPN and CDR2 SVGIG (reference sequence). Trimming took off 1 base at V and 3 bases at J, with 10 bases between the two ends. The CDR3 has 14 amino acids. CDR3 loop: CAWSAGVVGNTIYF. The CDR3 nucleotides are TGTGCCTGGAGTGCAGGGGTAGTTGGAAACACCATATATTTT.

This clone was seen only once. V usage is TRBV9 and J usage is TRBJ1-2; 8 bases agree with TRBD1. J lost 2 bases, V lost 7 bases, and 7 bases had no gene match. CDR1 SGDLS and CDR2 YYNGEE come from the germline V gene. This CDR3 has 14 amino acids. CDR3 sequence: CASSTDRENYGYTF. The DNA of the CDR3 is TGTGCCAGCTCCACGGACAGGGAGAACTATGGCTACACCTTC.

This clone was seen a single time. The V and J genes are TRBV6-1 and TRBJ2-2; D ambiguous. Germline-derived CDR1 and CDR2 are MNHNS and SASEGT. CDR3 length equals 16 residues. V was pared by 3 bases and J by 2 bases, with 13 bases between. CDR3 in amino acids: CASSDRRVANTGELFF. The CDR3 DNA sequence: TGTGCCAGCAGTGATCGCAGAGTAGCTAACACCGGGGAGCTGTTTTTT.

The genes are TRBV5-1 and TRBJ2-5; no definite D call. This CDR3 contains 15 residues. Germline V gene lookup returns CDR1 SGHRS and CDR2 YFSETQ. The ends were cut back, 5 bases at V and 0 bases at J, with 14 bases in the middle. The CDR3 bases are TGCGCCAGCAGTAGGTTAAGTTATTACCAAGAGACCCAGTACTTC. This encodes CASSRLSYYQETQYF. The whole variable domain, remainder taken from reference TRBV5-1 and TRBJ2-5, is KAGVTQTPRYLIKTRGQQVTLSCSPISGHRSVSWYQQTPGQGLQFLFEYFSETQRNKGNFPGRFSGRQFSNSRSEMNVSTLELGDSALYLCASSRLSYYQETQYFGPGTRLLVL.

The chain is built from TRBV6-4 and TRBJ2-6; D may match TRBD1 or TRBD2 (5 bases each). This CDR3 region has 17 residues. V was shortened by 4 bases and J by 0 bases, with 13 bases between the two germline ends. Per the germline V gene, CDR1 is MRHNA and CDR2 is SNTAGT. CDR3 sequence reads: CASSAGAFSSGANVLTF. The DNA for the CDR3 is TGTGCCAGCAGTGCCGGGGCCTTTAGCTCTGGGGCCAACGTCCTGACTTTC.

Only one count was recorded for this clone. The chain couples TRBV5-6 to TRBJ1-5, with TRBD1 as a possible D gene (6 bases). Germline CDR1 is SGHDT and CDR2 is YYEEEE. CDR3 size: 15 residues. Trimming left V 0 bases short and J 3 bases short, with 10 bases between. This CDR3 reads CASSLGTAFNQPQHF. The CDR3 DNA reads as TGTGCCAGCAGCTTGGGGACAGCTTTCAATCAGCCCCAGCATTTT.

The gene calls are TRBV5-1 and TRBJ2-1, with TRBD2 matching over 8 bases. V shed 2 bases, J shed 5 bases, and the junction held 3 bases outside the gene matches. This CDR3 region has 14 residues. Germline-derived CDR1 and CDR2 are SGHRS and YFSETQ. The CDR3 here is CASSLKAGDNEQFF. The CDR3 coding sequence is TGCGCCAGCAGCTTAAAAGCGGGGGACAATGAGCAGTTCTTC.

The chain joins TRBV2 to TRBJ2-1; D unclear. The CDR3 consists of 15 residues. With 4 bases removed from V and 6 bases from J, the gap between germline ends came to 16 bases. Germline lookup yields CDR1 SNHLY and CDR2 FYNNEI. The CDR3 sequence is CASSVRTPLGNEQFF. In DNA, the CDR3 is TGTGCCAGCAGTGTTCGTACGCCTTTGGGCAATGAGCAGTTCTTC.

The chain couples TRBV30 to TRBJ2-1, with D perhaps matching TRBD2 (6 bases). The V and J ends lost 3 bases and 10 bases respectively, with 19 bases between them. The CDR3 loop spans 14 amino acids. The germline V gene encodes CDR1 GTSNPN and CDR2 SVGIG (reference sequence). CDR3 residues: CAWRAGGAPREQFF. The DNA of the CDR3 is TGTGCCTGGAGGGCTGGAGGGGCACCACGAGAGCAGTTCTTC.

The chain carries TRBV6-1 and TRBJ1-2; D remains unclear. The germline V gene has CDR1 MNHNS and CDR2 SASEGT. The ends were cut back, 0 bases at V and 2 bases at J, with 7 bases in the middle. This CDR3 comprises 14 residues. The CDR3 loop reads CASSEARRNYGYTF. The CDR3 DNA sequence: TGTGCCAGCAGTGAAGCGAGGAGAAACTATGGCTACACCTTC.

The CDR3 DNA sequence: TGTGCCACCAGTGTTAGGAGAGAAGGCACCGGGGAGCTGTTTTTT. Protein sequence: CATSVRREGTGELFF. The genes are TRBV24-1 and TRBJ2-2; unclear D gene. The germline V and J ends were trimmed by 5 bases and 4 bases, with 13 bases remaining between them. The length of the CDR3 is 15 residues. Germline V CDR1 and CDR2: KGHDR, SFDVKD.

The rearrangement links TRBV7-2 to TRBJ2-1; D not certain. This CDR3 is built from 13 residues. Germline CDR1 reads SGHTA; CDR2 reads FQGNSA. V gave up 5 bases and J gave up 7 bases, with 12 bases separating them. The CDR3 sequence: CASSIPRYNEQFF. The CDR3 region has the DNA TGTGCCAGCAGCATACCTCGTTATAATGAGCAGTTCTTC.

The rearrangement uses TRBV3-1 (or the pseudogene TRBV3-2) and TRBJ2-7; D perhaps matches TRBD2 (6 bases). Looked up from germline, CDR1 is LGHDT and CDR2 is YNNKEL (reference sequence). The CDR3 covers 15 residues. V was cut by 1 base and J by 3 bases, with 13 bases left in between. CDR3 protein: CASSQVALAGYEQYF. Written as DNA, the CDR3 is TGTGCCAGCAGCCAAGTGGCACTAGCAGGCTACGAGCAGTACTTC.

The CDR3 DNA is TGTGCCAGCAGTGAAGCCAGAGTTTACACTGAAGCTTTCTTT. This codes for CASSEARVYTEAFF. V usage is TRBV6-1 and J usage is TRBJ1-1; the D is unclear. V was pared by 0 bases and J by 3 bases, with 8 bases between. The CDR3 runs 14 residues. Germline assignment: CDR1 MNHNS and CDR2 SASEGT.

The CDR3 coding sequence is TGTGCCAGCAGTCGAACAGGGGCCTATGGCTACACCTTC. Its protein is CASSRTGAYGYTF. This chain joins TRBV28 and TRBJ1-2, with 7 bases aligning to TRBD1. There are 13 residues in the CDR3. With 5 bases clipped from V and 4 bases from J, the junction kept 4 bases outside the gene matches. Germline CDR1 and CDR2: MDHEN and SYDVKM.

V and J are TRBV30 and TRBJ1-1; the D gene is possibly TRBD1 (5 bases). The ends were cut back, 4 bases at V and 11 bases at J, with 11 bases in the middle. Germline lookup yields CDR1 GTSNPN and CDR2 SVGIG (reference sequence). The CDR3 is made up of 10 amino acids. The CDR3 DNA reads TGTGCCTGGACCGGGACGCGGGCTTTCTTT. Amino acids: CAWTGTRAFF. Filled out from reference TRBV30 and TRBJ1-1, the complete variable domain reads SQTIHQWPATLVQPVGSPLSLECTVEGTSNPNLYWYRQAAGRGLQLLFYSVGIGQISSEVPQNLSASRPQDRQFILSSKKLLLSDSGFYLCAWTGTRAFFGQGTRLTVV.

The rearrangement uses TRBV28 and TRBJ1-5; 8 bases line up with TRBD1. J gave up 3 bases and V 3 bases, and 4 bases lay outside the gene matches. Germline loops: CDR1 MDHEN, CDR2 SYDVKM. The length of the CDR3 is 15 residues. The CDR3 loop is CASSFRQGNNQPQHF. As DNA, the CDR3 is TGTGCCAGCAGTTTCCGACAGGGGAACAATCAGCCCCAGCATTTT. The full variable domain, with the rest looked up from reference TRBV28 and TRBJ1-5, is DVKVTQSSRYLVKRTGEKVFLECVQDMDHENMFWYRQDPGLGLRLIYFSYDVKMKEKGDIPEGYSVSREKKERFSLILESASTNQTSMYLCASSFRQGNNQPQHFGDGTRLSIL.

About this clone: Distinct nucleotide sequences in the sample also encode this CDR3. CDR3 residues: CASSPLAGDYDEQFF. The CDR3 DNA sequence: TGTGCCAGCAGCCCACTGGCGGGAGATTATGATGAGCAGTTCTTC. The chain joins TRBV6-4 to TRBJ2-1; 7 nucleotides align to TRBD2. J gave up 8 bases and V 6 bases, and 13 bases lay outside the gene matches. CDR1 is MRHNA, CDR2 SNTAGT, per germline. There are 15 residues in the CDR3.